This entry describes one T cell receptor (beta chain). The antigen this receptor binds is unknown. No base qualities exist here, and no much larger clone lies one base off it. V is shortened by 3 bases, J by 4 bases, and the region joining them spans 10 bases. The germline V gene encodes CDR1 SNHLY and CDR2 FYNNEI. Its CDR3 holds 14 amino acids, cysteine through phenylalanine. The only DNA kept is the CDR3, 42 bases in frame from the first base. These data originate in a study of blood T cells in healthy people across ages (dated by TCRdb to the mid-2010s). At the level of the whole study: Template switching captured roughly one uniquely barcoded TCR beta cDNA molecule per two T cells in model experiments. Using deep sequencing normalized with unique cDNA molecular identifiers, the study measured how TCR beta repertoire diversity changes with age. The donors were split into four age groups: young (average around 16 years), middle-aged (39), aged (approximately 60) and long-lived (more than 80). To avoid experimental bias, donors of different ages were distributed randomly across sequencing lanes. Using the same blood draw, the study looked at two additional independent replicas of 1 million unique cDNA reads for two donors, one aged 18 to 30 and the other aged 80 or older. Results and caveats for the whole study, not just this receptor: Bulk unsorted PBMC profiling prevented conclusive comparison of naive and antigen-experienced compartments. Compared with the aged group, the long-lived group had more naive CD4+ T cells, fewer expanded clones and increased TCR diversity, suggesting age selection. The percentage of naive T cells measured by flow cytometry correlated strongly with observed TCR beta diversity. Donor CMV infection status was unknown, potentially confounding age-related changes in expanded clonotypes. Estimates of total diversity based on one million sequenced T cells were regarded as lower bounds and as underestimates. As age increased, observed TCR beta diversity per million T cells dropped in a roughly linear way, and a significant reduction was already evident by age 40.

To prepare the library, 5' RACE was applied. TCRdb shows the sequencer as Illumina HiSeq 2500. The second PCR ran for about 7 to 11 cycles and used a J-beta primer mix along with a sample-barcoded 5' primer. A unique molecular identifier was introduced onto each TCR beta cDNA molecule by a template-switch 5' adaptor carrying 12 random nucleotides. Each sample yielded at least 3 million CDR3-containing paired-end reads. First-strand cDNA was synthesized from all RNA with the Mint cDNA synthesis kit, primed by a TRBC-specific oligonucleotide. After uracil-DNA glycosylase treatment, a first 18-cycle PCR used universal primers M1SS and BC2_uni_R on all cDNA. The authors' pipeline ran thus. For normalization, 1 million high-quality reads were randomly selected from each sample, with every read carrying a distinct molecular identifier. Reads with shared molecular identifiers were discarded instead of being binned into consensus sequences. MiTCR, run with a Q25 quality threshold and the strictest error-elimination algorithm, handled CDR3 identification, clonotype clustering and error correction. Lower-bound total TCR beta diversity was estimated with a nonparametric unseen species model using Euler transformation. TCRdb reanalyzed the raw reads on its own, using fastp at Q25 for trimming and MiXCR for clone calling, and kept in-frame beta chains. A single entry per CDR3 protein holds the most common genes and DNA from its merged rows. Clone size and V and J calls follow TCRdb, not the original study. Recorded for this sample are approximately 1.5 million distinct CDR3 sequences; 30% to 35% of them occurred a single time. Approximately 11% of the sample belongs to the ten largest clones.

Donors were a few dozen systemically healthy Caucasian individuals from Russia aged about 6 to 100 years. Around 10 milliliters of peripheral blood were collected from each donor into EDTA-treated Vacutainer tubes. Ficoll-Paque density-gradient centrifugation was used to isolate PBMCs, with at least 6.5 million per sample. Total RNA, at least 6 micrograms per sample, was extracted from PBMCs with Trizol reagent. For every donor, an aliquot of PBMCs went through flow cytometry to measure the percentages of naive CD45RAhigh/CD27high T cells. The sequence is built from TRBV2 and TRBJ1-5; the D gene lacks a confident call. Sequenced: blood. The source of this sequence is a woman between 25 and 40 years old in good health. The sequenced DNA: TGTGCCAGCAGTGAGAGCGGACCAAATCAGCCCCAGCATTTT. This codes for CASSESGPNQPQHF.